The present entry profiles one T cell receptor (beta chain) with its context. Its antigen is unknown. Time point specified: patch test 3, about 24 weeks after DPC sensitization. Indicated treatment: therapeutic diphenylcyclopropenone sensitization with weekly scalp DPC. The germline gives CDR1 SGHRS, CDR2 YFSETQ. V was trimmed by 4 bases and J by 0 bases, leaving 14 bases between them. The length of the CDR3 is 15 residues. The data are from a study of human T cells and chemical hapten exposure. Using its own MiXCR run on the RACE reads, TCRdb lists one record per CDR3 protein. The data show roughly 97,000 distinct CDR3 sequences, 25% to 30% seen once. Findings of the study overall: Sensitization with DPC brought no change to TCRs above 1 in 1000 in frequency.

This clonotype was obtained from a man between 40 and 49 years old with alopecia areata. Some clones in this sample may be carry-over from other donors' samples. Source: whole blood, taken in connection with sensitization to the hapten diphenylcyclopropenone (DPC). The chain uses TRBV5-1 and TRBJ2-7, with D possibly TRBD2 on 5 matching bases. The chain's CDR3 is CASSPGRRSSYEQYF. The CDR3 coding sequence is TGCGCCAGCAGCCCGGGGAGAAGAAGCTCCTACGAGCAGTACTTC.